Each of the 13 T cell receptor beta chains below was sequenced from the same sample in a study of T cell responses to AZD1222 COVID-19 vaccine. Here immunoSEQ multiplex PCR was the method, and the copy in TCRdb shows in-frame clones only, minus some. The data show around 160,000 clones, with about 81% seen just once and 4.1% held by the top ten. The sample in question was peripheral blood, obtained on day 0 of MenACWY control vaccination. The receptors were gathered from an adult in good health.

This chain joins TRBV2 and TRBJ2-2; no clear D. Deletions cut 6 bases from V and 5 bases from J, with 7 bases between. The CDR3 length is 12 residues. Per the germline V gene, CDR1 is SNHLY and CDR2 is FYNNEI. This chain's CDR3 is CASRFGTGELFF. The CDR3 nucleotides read TGTGCCAGCAGGTTTGGAACCGGGGAGCTGTTTTTT.

The chain has TRBV7-9 and TRBJ2-3; TRBD2 matches 7 bases. The CDR3 consists of 18 residues. Losses at the gene ends were 5 bases for V and 2 bases for J; bases not matched to a gene: 16. The germline V gene encodes CDR1 SEHNR and CDR2 FQNEAQ (reference sequence). DNA of the CDR3: TGTGCCAGCAGCCCGGGTTATGGTAGCGGGTACTCCACAGATACGCAGTATTTT. Residues: CASSPGYGSGYSTDTQYF.

The V call is TRBV24-1, the J call TRBJ2-5; possibly TRBD2 for D (7 bases). The CDR3 has 14 amino acids. Deletions cut 6 bases from V and 5 bases from J, with 15 bases between. In germline, CDR1 is KGHDR, CDR2 SFDVKD. The CDR3 here is CATSQGRGGETQYF. Written as DNA, the CDR3 is TGTGCCACCAGTCAGGGCAGGGGAGGGGAGACCCAGTACTTC.

This sequence joins TRBV7-6 and TRBJ2-1, with TRBD1 identical over 9 bases. Trimming removed 5 bases from V and 3 bases from J; junction bases left unmatched: 5. From germline, CDR1 is SGHVS and CDR2 FNYEAQ. The CDR3 runs to 15 residues. The CDR3 reads CASSADRGFYNEQFF. Written as DNA, the CDR3 is TGTGCCAGCAGCGCCGACAGGGGGTTCTACAATGAGCAGTTCTTC.

The V and J genes are TRBV19 and TRBJ1-2; the D gene is possibly TRBD1 (5 bases). Trimming left V 3 bases short and J 8 bases short, with 19 bases between. Germline values: CDR1 LNHDA, CDR2 SQIVND (reference sequence). CDR3 length: 15 amino acids. The CDR3 nucleotides are TGTGCCAGTAGTATTTCCGGGGCTTGGTCCCAGGGCTACACCTTC. Its translation: CASSISGAWSQGYTF.

The rearrangement uses TRBV28 and TRBJ2-5, with 8 positions matching TRBD1. Germline V gene sequence: CDR1 MDHEN, CDR2 SYDVKM. V was clipped by 3 bases and J by 4 bases; unmatched bases: 7. The CDR3 consists of 15 residues. The CDR3 DNA sequence: TGTGCCAGCAGTTTCCAGCCCAGGGGGCGAGAGACCCAGTACTTC. It yields the protein CASSFQPRGRETQYF.

The V gene is TRBV7-3, the J gene TRBJ2-2; 7 nucleotides match TRBD1. This CDR3 has 16 residues. In germline, CDR1 is SGHTA, CDR2 FQGTGA. V lost 4 bases to trimming and J lost 7 bases; unmatched junction nucleotides: 12. The CDR3 is CASSSTDRVAGGELFF. The CDR3 region has the DNA TGTGCCAGCAGCTCAACAGACAGGGTAGCCGGCGGGGAGCTGTTTTTT.

J is TRBJ2-2 and V is TRBV5-5, with 8 bases lining up with TRBD1. The CDR3 loop spans 17 amino acids. The J segment lost 6 bases and the V segment lost 1 base, leaving 11 bases of the junction unmatched. Germline CDR1 and CDR2: SGHKS and YYEKEE (reference sequence). The CDR3 DNA follows: TGTGCCAGCAGCTTGCGGGACAGGCATCTCAGGGCCGGGGAGCTGTTTTTT. The encoded protein is CASSLRDRHLRAGELFF.

Remarks on this clone: One end of the junction does not line up with germline, which may come from a read error. V gene TRBV4-1 combines with J gene TRBJ2-1; D is possibly TRBD1 or TRBD2 (6 bases each). Per the germline V gene, CDR1 is MGHRA and CDR2 is YSYEKL. This CDR3 is 12 amino acids long. The CDR3 coding sequence is TGCGCCAGCAGCCAAGTGGGGGGCGCAGTGCTCTTC. Translated: CASSQVGGAVLF.

As for this clone: Other DNA sequences within the sample encode an identical CDR3. The chain has TRBV9 and TRBJ2-1; D might be TRBD1 or TRBD2, each matching 6 bases. Germline CDR1 is SGDLS and CDR2 is YYNGEE. The CDR3 totals 15 residues. V lost 0 bases and J 4 bases, leaving 11 bases between the germline ends. This CDR3 is CASSVVGGSYNEQFF. The CDR3 coding sequence is TGTGCCAGCAGCGTAGTGGGGGGCTCATACAATGAGCAGTTCTTC.

This chain connects TRBV6-5 to TRBJ1-1, with TRBD1 as a possible D gene (5 bases). Germline V gives CDR1 MNHEY, CDR2 SVGAGI. This CDR3 has 14 residues. V was shortened by 0 bases and J by 4 bases, with 9 bases between the two germline ends. The CDR3 DNA is TGTGCCAGCAGTTACTCGAACGGGGGCACTGAAGCTTTCTTT. This encodes CASSYSNGGTEAFF.

The chain has TRBV7-9 and TRBJ1-6; D remains ambiguous. Germline V gene data show CDR1 as SEHNR and CDR2 as FQNEAQ (reference sequence). The CDR3 length is 15 residues. The germline V and J ends were trimmed by 5 bases and 5 bases, with 13 bases remaining between them. The CDR3 spells CASSPGLGDNSPLHF. CDR3 nucleotides: TGTGCCAGCAGCCCGGGCCTCGGAGATAATTCACCCCTCCACTTT.

The genes are TRBV28 and TRBJ2-7; D is tentatively TRBD1 or TRBD2 (5 bases each). Germline V gene sequence: CDR1 MDHEN, CDR2 SYDVKM. The V and J ends lost 8 bases and 4 bases respectively, with 12 bases between them. This CDR3 has 12 residues. The DNA for the CDR3 is TGTGCCAGCGGGGGTCGGGCGTACGAGCAGTACTTC. Protein product: CASGGRAYEQYF.